A single TCR beta chain is shown here with its context. Profiled with immunoSEQ multiplex PCR; TCRdb holds only in-frame clones, not every one. The sample carries 150,000 to 200,000 clones, 80% to 90% recorded once. This sample is part of a study of blood T cell repertoires in COVID-19. As for the study in general: From the United States, Italy and Spain came samples of acute and convalescent COVID-19. The analysed material was cDNA or gDNA that came from T cells, B-cell-depleted T cells, or PBMCs.

The CDR3 covers 12 residues. CDR1 is MDHEN, CDR2 SYDVKM, per germline. Trimming pared 4 bases from V and 1 base from J, leaving 4 bases between. This chain connects TRBV28 to TRBJ1-1; D unclear. This TCR was recovered from a man aged 60 to 75 with acute or convalescent COVID-19. The specimen was peripheral blood. CDR3 coding DNA: TGTGCCAGCAGTTCCGGGAACACTGAAGCTTTCTTT. Translation gives CASSSGNTEAFF.